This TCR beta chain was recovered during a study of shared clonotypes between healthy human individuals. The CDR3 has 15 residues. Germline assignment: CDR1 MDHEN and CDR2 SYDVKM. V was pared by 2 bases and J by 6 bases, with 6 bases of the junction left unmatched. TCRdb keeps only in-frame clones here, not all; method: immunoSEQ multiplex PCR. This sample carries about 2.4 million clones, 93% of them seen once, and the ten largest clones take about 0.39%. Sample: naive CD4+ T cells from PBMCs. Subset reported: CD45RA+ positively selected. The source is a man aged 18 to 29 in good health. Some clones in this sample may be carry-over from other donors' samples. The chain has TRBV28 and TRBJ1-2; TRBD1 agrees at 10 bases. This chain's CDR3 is CASSLGRTGGNGYTF. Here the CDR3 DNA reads TGTGCCAGCAGTTTAGGCCGGACAGGGGGGAATGGCTACACCTTC.